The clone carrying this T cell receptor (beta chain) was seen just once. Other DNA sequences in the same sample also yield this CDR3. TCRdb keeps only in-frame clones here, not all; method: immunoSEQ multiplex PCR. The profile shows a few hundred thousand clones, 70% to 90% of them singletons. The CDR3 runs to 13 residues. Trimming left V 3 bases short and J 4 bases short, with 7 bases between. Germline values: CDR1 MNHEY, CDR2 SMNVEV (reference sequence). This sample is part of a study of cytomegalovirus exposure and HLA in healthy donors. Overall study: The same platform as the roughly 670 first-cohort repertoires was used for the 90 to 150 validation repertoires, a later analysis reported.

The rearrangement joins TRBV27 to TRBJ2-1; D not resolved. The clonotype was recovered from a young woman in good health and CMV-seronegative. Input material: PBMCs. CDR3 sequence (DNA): TGTGCCAGCAGTTTGTCGGAGTACAATGAGCAGTTCTTC. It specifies CASSLSEYNEQFF.